This T cell receptor beta chain derives from a study of response to subunit inactivated influenza vaccine. Using its own MiXCR run on the RT-PCR reads, TCRdb lists one record per CDR3 protein. This table has almost 600,000 distinct CDR3 sequences, about 14% appearing once. V shed 5 bases and J shed 0 bases, with 21 bases lying between them. The CDR3 has 18 residues. The germline V gene encodes CDR1 SGHAT and CDR2 FQNNGV. This clonotype has at least ten counts. This TCR was sampled from a middle-aged man who received an inactivated influenza vaccine. Sequencing used PBMCs from blood, obtained about 12 days after vaccination. This chain connects TRBV11-2 to TRBJ2-3; tentatively, D is TRBD1 (6 bases). The CDR3, as DNA: TGTGCCAGCAGCCAGAGGGGGTGGCGAGTTGCTAGCACAGATACGCAGTATTTT. Residues: CASSQRGWRVASTDTQYF.